This TCR beta chain is from a study of blood T cell repertoires in COVID-19 (TCRdb year 2020). Describing the broader study: Samples from collaborators originated in the United States, Italy and Spain and spanned both the acute and convalescent phases of COVID-19. The material from the prospective study consisted of cDNA or gDNA derived from T cells, B-cell-depleted T cells, or PBMCs. Deeply sampled blood TCRbeta repertoires from subjects exposed to, actively infected with, or recovered from COVID-19 were included in the dataset. The repertoires were made available in a free public database intended to serve as a resource for research on the immune response to SARS-CoV-2. The samples were drawn from two sources: the first 160 participants of the ongoing ImmuneRACE study, and 1,254 subjects contributed by 6 global collaborators. The sample metadata nearly always contained a de-identified subject ID, COVID-19 status, age in years and sex. Where HLA class I and class II types were available, the types were taken from metadata supplied by the sample provider, not from assay-based typing. Points the paper makes about the study in general: The quantity of clinical and demographic metadata differed by source and by participant and was supplied without curation.

Details on this clone: Its cognate antigen has yet to be identified. No base-level quality is on record; no much larger clone is a single base apart.

Trimming costs V 4 bases and J 6 bases, and their ends lie 18 bases apart. Spanning cysteine to phenylalanine, the CDR3 consists of 15 amino acids. The CDR3 DNA has 45 bases and is translated from base 1. Taken from the germline V gene (reference sequence), the CDR1 and CDR2 loops are SGHNT and YYREEE. The immunoSEQ Assay, a bias-controlled multiplex PCR, was used to amplify TCRbeta CDR3 regions from genomic DNA. The authors' analysis ran thus. Within the assay, amplification of reference gene primers was used to estimate how many nucleated cells each sample contained. Sequence reads were collapsed and filtered to measure the absolute abundance of every unique TCRbeta CDR3 rearrangement. For each sample, productive Simpson clonality was calculated as the square root of Simpson's diversity index across productive rearrangements. Drawn from immuneACCESS, this table holds only the in-frame rearrangements with V and J called that TCRdb kept. Clones are partly lost; checked studies trace under half to an unresolved V gene and leave the rest unexplained. V and J calls and clone size are copied from that table; D and trimming were computed from the DNA. Across this sample there are around 300,000 clones, with around 86% seen only once. The ten most abundant clones make up around 1.7% of the sample.

In the prospective study, participants were roughly 18 to 100 years old, resided in about two dozen geographic areas of the United States, and were enrolled through a virtual design. Cohort assignment in the prospective study relied on participant-reported clinical history from a screening survey and a study questionnaire. For ImmuneRACE Cohort 3, a participant was defined as recovered based on two consecutive negative NP/OP PCR tests, clearance by a healthcare professional, or resolution of symptoms. Each participant in the prospective study had whole blood, serum and a nasopharyngeal or oropharyngeal swab collected by mobile phlebotomists. Additional blood draws and questionnaires over an approximately two-month period could optionally be provided by prospective study participants. Prospective study blood samples were shipped either frozen or at room temperature before DNA extraction.

This clonotype originated in a woman in her 40s who had recovered from COVID-19. Sequences were obtained from PBMCs or T cells enriched from blood (not recorded which). Recombination joined TRBV5-4 with TRBJ2-3; TRBD2 is possibly the D segment (6 matching bases). The CDR3 reads as follows: CASSPAEGRTDTQYF. The bases are TGTGCCAGCAGCCCAGCGGAGGGGAGGACGGATACGCAGTATTTT.